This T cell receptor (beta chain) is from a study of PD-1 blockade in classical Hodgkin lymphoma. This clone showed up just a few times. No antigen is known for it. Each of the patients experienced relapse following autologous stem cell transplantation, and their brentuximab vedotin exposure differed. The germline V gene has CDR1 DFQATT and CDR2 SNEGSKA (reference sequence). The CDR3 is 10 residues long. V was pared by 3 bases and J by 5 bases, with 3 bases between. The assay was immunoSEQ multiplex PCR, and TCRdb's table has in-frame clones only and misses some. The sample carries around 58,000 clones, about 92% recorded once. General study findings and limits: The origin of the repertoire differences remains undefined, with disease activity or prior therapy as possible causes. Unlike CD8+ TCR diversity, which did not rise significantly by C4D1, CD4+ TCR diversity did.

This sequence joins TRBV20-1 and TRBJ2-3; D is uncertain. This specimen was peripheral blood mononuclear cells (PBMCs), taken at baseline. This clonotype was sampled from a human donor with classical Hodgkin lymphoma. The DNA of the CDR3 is TGCAGTGCTAGGGAAGATACGCAGTATTTT. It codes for CSAREDTQYF.